Sequencing of this T cell receptor (beta chain) was carried out in a study of T-cell memory formation after mild COVID-19 (dated by TCRdb to the early 2020s). For context, the study as a whole: TCR sequence clusters from the two donors were largely donor specific. Longitudinal TCRalpha and TCRbeta repertoire sequencing tracked T-cell clones expanding and contracting after mild COVID-19 in a couple of donors. Two young, previously healthy adult volunteers, one female and one male, were included in the cohort. What the work shows at the level of the full study, not this receptor alone: Contracting CD4+ clones were located mainly in the CM and EM memory subsets, whereas CD8+ clones were found to be enriched in EMRA. Some responding clones were found in pre-infection memory, which suggests that pre-existing cross-reactive memory T cells took part in the SARS-CoV-2 response. Balanced CD4/CD8 phenotypes were observed for clones contracting from day 15 to 85, whereas a bias towards CD4+ was observed for a second wave of clones expanding from day 15 to 37. The study included only a couple of mild cases, and larger cohorts that include severe cases with pre-infection samples were judged to be necessary. The second-wave clones that peaked on day 37 were not confirmed to be SARS-CoV-2 specific.

Germline trimming amounts to 5 bases on V and 5 bases on J, with 11 as the count of junction bases outside the gene matches. Including cysteine and phenylalanine, the CDR3 has 15 amino acids. Only the CDR3 part of the read is kept: 45 bases, read in frame from the first base. Reading the germline V gene gives CDR1 SGHVS and CDR2 FNYEAQ. Ficoll-Paque density gradient centrifugation was used to isolate PBMCs. Concerning this clonotype: Its antigen is unknown. No base quality information exists; no much larger clone differs at one position.

Instrument on record: Illumina NovaSeq 6000. cDNA libraries for TCRalpha and TCRbeta were prepared by 5'RACE using constant-segment primers, with sample barcodes and unique molecular identifiers added. RNA was extracted from every sample with Trizol reagent. The libraries were amplified in two PCR steps, and the second step added a second sample barcode and Illumina TruSeq adapters. The libraries were sequenced on an Illumina NovaSeq using 2 x 150 bp paired-end reads. Per the authors' processing: The reads were demultiplexed and collapsed into UMI-guided consensus sequences using migec v1.2.7. Using mixcr v2.1.11, the UMI consensuses were aligned to TRA and TRB V and J templates and assembled into clonotypes. A clonotype was counted as expanded or contracted only if both edgeR and NoisET called the change significant, with noise models trained on biological replicates. For edgeR calls, a false discovery rate-adjusted p below 0.01 and a log2 fold-change threshold of 1 were applied. As an exploratory analysis of dynamics, max-normalized trajectories of the 1000 most abundant clonotypes were examined with PCA combined with hierarchical clustering. Each responding clone was given a CD4 or CD8 phenotype based on the CD4+ and CD8+ repertoires, which had been sequenced separately. Using fastp at Q25 and MiXCR, TCRdb reprocessed the public reads and kept productive beta chains. Identical CDR3 proteins give one entry, which carries the most common genes and DNA. TCRdb's processing, not the authors' own work, is the source of the V and J calls. In this sample the table shows 150,000 to 200,000 distinct CDR3 sequences, more than 14% of which occur a single time. The ten most abundant clones make up around an eighth of the sample.

Sequencing used PBMCs or a T cell subset sorted from them (not recorded which). The TCR comes from an adult woman who had mild COVID-19 (a few samples of this study predate the infection). The sample titles of this study are shuffled in the database, so cell type and time point are left out; the donor was told from shared clones. The chain employs TRBV7-6 and TRBJ2-7, with TRBD2 identical over 8 junction bases. The CDR3: CASSPLSGRVHEQYF. The sequence in DNA is TGTGCCAGCAGCCCCTTGAGCGGGAGAGTCCACGAGCAGTACTTC.